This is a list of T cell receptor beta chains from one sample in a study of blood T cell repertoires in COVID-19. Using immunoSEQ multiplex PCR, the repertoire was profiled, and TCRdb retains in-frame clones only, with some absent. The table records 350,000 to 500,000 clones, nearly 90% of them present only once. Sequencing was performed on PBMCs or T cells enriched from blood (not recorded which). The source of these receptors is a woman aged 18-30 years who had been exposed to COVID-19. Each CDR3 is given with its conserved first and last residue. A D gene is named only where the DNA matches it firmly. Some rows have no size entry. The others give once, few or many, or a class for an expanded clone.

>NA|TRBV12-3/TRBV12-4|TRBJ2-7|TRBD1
TGTGCCAGCAGTTTGACAGGGGCCTACGAGCAGTACTTC
CASSLTGAYEQYF
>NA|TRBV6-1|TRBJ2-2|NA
TGTGCCAGCAGTGAATGGCGGGTAGGCAACACCGGGGAGCTGTTTTTT
CASSEWRVGNTGELFF
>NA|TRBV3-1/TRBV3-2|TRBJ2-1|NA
TGTGCCAGCAGCCAGGGGACAATCTACAATGAGCAGTTCTTC
CASSQGTIYNEQFF
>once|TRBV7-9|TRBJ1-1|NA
TGTGCCAGCAGCCAGGACAGCAACACTGAAGCTTTCTTT
CASSQDSNTEAFF
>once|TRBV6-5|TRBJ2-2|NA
TGTGCCAGCACCGAAATGTCCGGGAACACCGGGGAGCTGTTTTTT
CASTEMSGNTGELFF
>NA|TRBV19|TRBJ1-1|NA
TGTGCCAGTAGTATGACAGCCATGAACACTGAAGCTTTCTTT
CASSMTAMNTEAFF
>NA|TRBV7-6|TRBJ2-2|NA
TGTGCCAGCAGCCGAGACACCGGGGAGCTGTTTTTT
CASSRDTGELFF
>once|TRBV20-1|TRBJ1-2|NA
TGCAGTGCAGAGCACGACTATGGCTACACCTTC
CSAEHDYGYTF
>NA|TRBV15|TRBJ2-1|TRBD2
TGTGCCACCAGCACCGCGATACGGACTAGCGGGGGAAATGAGCAGTTCTTC
CATSTAIRTSGGNEQFF
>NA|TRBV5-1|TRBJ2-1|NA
TGCGCCAGCAGCTTGGCCCTACGCAACTCCTACAATGAGCAGTTCTTC
CASSLALRNSYNEQFF
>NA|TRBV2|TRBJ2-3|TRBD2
TGTGCCAGCAGTGCCAGAGCGGGAGCCCCAGCAGATACGCAGTATTTT
CASSARAGAPADTQYF
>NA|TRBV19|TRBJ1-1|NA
TGTGCCAGTAGATTCTCAACAACTGAAGCTTTCTTT
CASRFSTTEAFF
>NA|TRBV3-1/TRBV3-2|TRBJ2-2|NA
TGTGCCAGCAACAACAGGGGGGGCACCGGGGAGCTGTTTTTT
CASNNRGGTGELFF
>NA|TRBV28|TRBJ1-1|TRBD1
TGTGCCAGCAGTCCCTGGGGACAGGGGATGAGGGCACACACTGAAGCTTTCTTT
CASSPWGQGMRAHTEAFF